The clone carrying this T cell receptor (beta chain) was seen more than once but under ten times. In the original workflow: Scientists estimated how many nucleated cells there were by amplifying reference gene primers. The table came from immunoSEQ multiplex PCR; TCRdb's copy has only in-frame clones and leaves some out. From that table come the V and J calls and clone size; the DNA was used to work out D and trimming. The sample lists hundreds of thousands of clones; over 70% were seen once. Trimming took 6 bases from V and 0 from J, leaving 12 bases between them. Looked up from germline, CDR1 is LNHDA and CDR2 is SQIVND (reference sequence). The CDR3 is made up of 15 amino acids. The sample is drawn from a study of blood T cell repertoires in COVID-19. Overall study: Collection of acute and convalescent COVID-19 samples took place in the United States, Italy and Spain. The cDNA or gDNA used as material had been derived from T cells, B-cell-depleted T cells, or PBMCs.

This rearrangement joins TRBV19 to TRBJ1-5; D perhaps matches TRBD1 (6 bases). The TCR originated in an elderly man with acute or convalescent COVID-19. Sequencing was carried out using peripheral blood. The CDR3 coding sequence is TGTGCCAGTAGCAGGACAGAGTATAGCAATCAGCCCCAGCATTTT. Amino acid sequence: CASSRTEYSNQPQHF.